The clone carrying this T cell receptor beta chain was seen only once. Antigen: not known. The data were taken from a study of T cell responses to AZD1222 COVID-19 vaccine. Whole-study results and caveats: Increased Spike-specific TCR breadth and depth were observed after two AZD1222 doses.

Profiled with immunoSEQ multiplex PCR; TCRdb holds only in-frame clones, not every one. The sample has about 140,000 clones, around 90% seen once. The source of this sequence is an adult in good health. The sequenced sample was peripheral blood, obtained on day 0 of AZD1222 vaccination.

The CDR3 region is CATGGLAGATGELFF. The CDR3 nucleotides are TGTGCCACCGGGGGACTAGCAGGGGCCACCGGGGAGCTGTTTTTT. The chain recombines TRBV24-1 with TRBJ2-2; 9 bases map to TRBD2. This CDR3 region has 15 residues. The ends lost 9 bases at V and 4 bases at J; junction bases unmatched: 8. CDR1 KGHDR and CDR2 SFDVKD come from the germline V gene.